The next 17 T cell receptor beta chains were all read from a single sample in a study of cytomegalovirus exposure and HLA in healthy donors. The study ran its PCR with 60 Vbeta and 13 Jbeta primers. Produced via immunoSEQ multiplex PCR; TCRdb's table is partial and in-frame only. In the table there are 90,000 or so clones, roughly 73% of which are singletons. The sample taken for sequencing was PBMCs. The receptors derive from a boy aged 10-17 years in good health and CMV-seronegative.

This chain connects TRBV6-4 to TRBJ2-1, with D maybe TRBD1 (6 bases). Per the germline V gene, CDR1 is MRHNA and CDR2 is SNTAGT. The CDR3 has 13 residues. Trimming took 4 bases from V and 6 from J, leaving 10 bases between them. The CDR3 nucleotides are TGTGCCAGCAGTGTCGGACAGCTCAATGAGCAGTTCTTC. Translating gives CASSVGQLNEQFF.

The chain recombines TRBV14 with TRBJ1-6; a possible D gene is TRBD1 (6 bases). In germline, CDR1 is SGHDN, CDR2 FVKESK. This CDR3 region has 15 residues. The V gene lost 6 bases and the J gene lost 0 bases, with 9 bases spanning the gap. This CDR3 reads CASRKDSSYNSPLHF. CDR3 nucleotide sequence: TGTGCCAGCAGAAAGGACAGCTCCTATAATTCACCCCTCCACTTT. The variable domain in full, completed from reference TRBV14 and TRBJ1-6, reads EAGVTQFPSHSVIEKGQTVTLRCDPISGHDNLYWYRRVMGKEIKFLLHFVKESKQDESGMPNNRFLAERTGGTYSTLKVQPAELEDSGVYFCASRKDSSYNSPLHFGNGTRLTVT.

This chain uses TRBV28 with TRBJ1-1; possible D gene TRBD1, 6 bases. Germline V lookup: CDR1 MDHEN, CDR2 SYDVKM. Between the trimmed V and J ends, which lost 4 bases and 4 bases, there was a span of 13 bases. This CDR3 is 14 amino acids long. The CDR3 loop reads CASSYYRVGTEAFF. The CDR3, as DNA: TGTGCCAGCAGTTACTACAGGGTGGGCACTGAAGCTTTCTTT. Together with reference TRBV28 and TRBJ1-1, the CDR3 gives the full variable domain: DVKVTQSSRYLVKRTGEKVFLECVQDMDHENMFWYRQDPGLGLRLIYFSYDVKMKEKGDIPEGYSVSREKKERFSLILESASTNQTSMYLCASSYYRVGTEAFFGQGTRLTVV.

The chain has TRBV5-6 and TRBJ2-5; 9 bases fit TRBD1. Germline CDR1 is SGHDT and CDR2 is YYEEEE. Trimming took 1 base from V and 4 from J; bases not matched to a gene: 2. This CDR3 contains 14 residues. This CDR3 reads CASSLRGQGETQYF. In DNA form, the CDR3 reads TGTGCCAGCAGCTTGAGGGGACAGGGAGAGACCCAGTACTTC.

The chain links TRBV28 to TRBJ2-5; D is ambiguous. In germline, CDR1 is MDHEN, CDR2 SYDVKM. V was shortened by 8 bases and J by 5 bases, with 15 bases between the two germline ends. The CDR3 loop spans 13 amino acids. This chain's CDR3 is CASVAPKRETQYF. DNA of the CDR3: TGTGCCAGCGTTGCTCCCAAGAGGGAGACCCAGTACTTC. The complete variable domain, with remaining parts taken from reference TRBV28 and TRBJ2-5, reads DVKVTQSSRYLVKRTGEKVFLECVQDMDHENMFWYRQDPGLGLRLIYFSYDVKMKEKGDIPEGYSVSREKKERFSLILESASTNQTSMYLCASVAPKRETQYFGPGTRLLVL.

This clone has a single count. The chain links TRBV28 to TRBJ1-5; D gene uncertain. Germline V gene data show CDR1 as MDHEN and CDR2 as SYDVKM. V shed 3 bases and J shed 1 base, with 7 bases lying between them. The CDR3 runs 14 residues. As DNA, the CDR3 is TGTGCCAGCAGTTTCGAGGTGAGCAATCAGCCCCAGCATTTT. Protein: CASSFEVSNQPQHF. Variable domain in full (rest from reference TRBV28 and TRBJ1-5): DVKVTQSSRYLVKRTGEKVFLECVQDMDHENMFWYRQDPGLGLRLIYFSYDVKMKEKGDIPEGYSVSREKKERFSLILESASTNQTSMYLCASSFEVSNQPQHFGDGTRLSIL.

The chain uses TRBV5-6 and TRBJ2-3; 7 bases agree with TRBD2. Germline CDR1 reads SGHDT; CDR2 reads YYEEEE. This CDR3 has 15 amino acids. The junction had 11 bases not matched to a gene; V was cut back by 4 bases and J by 6 bases. The CDR3: CASSRHRTGGDTQYF. The CDR3 bases are TGTGCCAGCAGCCGCCACAGGACCGGGGGGGATACGCAGTATTTT.

The chain is built from TRBV14 and TRBJ2-2; D is perhaps TRBD2 (6 bases). V lost 4 bases, J lost 3 bases, and 12 bases lay in between. Per germline, CDR1 SGHDN and CDR2 FVKESK. The CDR3 length is 15 residues. The CDR3 protein is CASSPQRAYTGELFF. CDR3 nucleotides: TGTGCCAGCAGCCCCCAGCGGGCGTACACCGGGGAGCTGTTTTTT.

The chain recombines TRBV9 with TRBJ1-1; D is perhaps TRBD1 (6 bases). Trimming stripped 6 bases from V and 4 bases from J, with 16 bases between. The CDR3 is 14 amino acids. The V gene's germline CDR1 is SGDLS and CDR2 YYNGEE. CDR3 sequence (DNA): TGTGCCAGCATCCAAGAATTAGGGGGCACTGAAGCTTTCTTT. Translation gives CASIQELGGTEAFF. Using reference TRBV9 and TRBJ1-1 for the parts outside the CDR3, the full variable domain is DSGVTQTPKHLITATGQRVTLRCSPRSGDLSVYWYQQSLDQGLQFLIQYYNGEERAKGNILERFSAQQFPDLHSELNLSSLELGDSALYFCASIQELGGTEAFFGQGTRLTVV.

This clone was found once. This rearrangement joins TRBV5-6 to TRBJ1-2; tentatively, D is TRBD1 (6 bases). The CDR3 spans 12 residues. The V gene lost 0 bases and the J gene lost 8 bases, with 8 bases spanning the gap. Germline loops: CDR1 SGHDT, CDR2 YYEEEE. In nucleotides, the CDR3 is TGTGCCAGCAGCTTGGACAGGGAGGGCTACACCTTC. This translates into CASSLDREGYTF.

The chain links TRBV6-5 to TRBJ2-6; perhaps TRBD1 as D (6 bases). The germline V gene has CDR1 MNHEY and CDR2 SVGAGI. The length of the CDR3 is 15 residues. The V gene lost 6 bases and the J gene lost 2 bases, with 11 bases spanning the gap. In nucleotides, the CDR3 is TGTGCCAGCAGCTTACAGGGAACTGGGGCCAACGTCCTGACTTTC. Protein: CASSLQGTGANVLTF.

This clone turned up a few times. The rearrangement uses TRBV2 and TRBJ1-3; TRBD1 aligns across 8 bases. Germline-derived CDR1 and CDR2 are SNHLY and FYNNEI. Trimming at V came to 6 bases and at J to 4 bases, leaving 5 bases not matched to a gene. The CDR3 loop spans 14 amino acids. As DNA, the CDR3 is TGTGCCAGCAGGGACAGGGCCCAGGGAAACACCATATATTTT. Amino acids: CASRDRAQGNTIYF.

V usage is TRBV7-2 and J usage is TRBJ1-6; D gene unclear. Deletions cut 1 base from V and 0 bases from J, with 4 bases between. Germline-derived CDR1 and CDR2 are SGHTA and FQGNSA. This CDR3 region has 15 residues. The CDR3 DNA reads as TGTGCCAGCAGCTTAGTGAGCTCCTATAATTCACCCCTCCACTTT. This encodes CASSLVSSYNSPLHF.

The chain carries TRBV28 and TRBJ2-5; weak D call: TRBD1 (5 bases). V lost 8 bases to trimming and J lost 4 bases, with 14 bases between them. The germline gives CDR1 MDHEN, CDR2 SYDVKM. There are 13 residues in the CDR3. CDR3 in amino acids: CASGTSRGETQYF. CDR3 nucleotide sequence: TGTGCCAGCGGAACAAGTAGGGGAGAGACCCAGTACTTC.

The CDR3 DNA is TGCGCCAGCAGCTTGGACCACCTGAGCTCCTACGAGCAGTACTTC. It yields the protein CASSLDHLSSYEQYF. The rearrangement links TRBV5-1 to TRBJ2-7; no firm D call. The CDR3 has 15 amino acids. CDR1 is SGHRS, CDR2 YFSETQ, per germline. Trimming removed 0 bases from V and 0 bases from J, with 10 bases in between. The variable domain in full, with the rest retrieved from reference TRBV5-1 and TRBJ2-7, is KAGVTQTPRYLIKTRGQQVTLSCSPISGHRSVSWYQQTPGQGLQFLFEYFSETQRNKGNFPGRFSGRQFSNSRSEMNVSTLELGDSALYLCASSLDHLSSYEQYFGPGTRLTVT.

The genes are TRBV25-1 and TRBJ1-4, with D unclear. CDR1 and CDR2 from the germline V gene are MGHDK and SYGVNS. This CDR3 has 13 residues. V lost 8 bases, J lost 6 bases, and 13 bases lay in between. Here the CDR3 reads CASESLVDEKLFF. The CDR3 DNA reads as TGTGCCAGCGAAAGCCTTGTTGATGAAAAACTGTTTTTT.

This chain connects TRBV5-1 to TRBJ1-1; possible D gene TRBD1, 6 bases. Germline V lookup: CDR1 SGHRS, CDR2 YFSETQ. The CDR3 is 13 residues long. V was cut by 4 bases and J by 6 bases, with 13 bases left in between. This chain's CDR3 is CASSQRGGSEAFF. The CDR3 DNA follows: TGCGCCAGCAGCCAAAGGGGGGGGTCTGAAGCTTTCTTT.